This T cell receptor (beta chain) is drawn from a study of regulatory T cells in long-lasting Graves disease. Time point meaning: newly diagnosed GD, antithyroid drugs for less than 3 months. Extracted RNA from PBMCs served as the source of the TCR library. Arm-PCR of CDR3 regions and iRepertoire HTBI primers were the basis on which TCR beta libraries were built. Original processing methods: Taken together, the samples had 62 TRBV and around 14 TRBJ segments identified. MiXCR, run by TCRdb on the multiplex PCR reads, gives a single entry per CDR3 protein. In this record, the V and J calls reflect TCRdb's handling and not the investigators' own analysis. The table lists some 560,000 distinct CDR3 sequences, roughly 16% of them singletons. The CDR3 extends over 15 amino acids. V gave up 1 base and J gave up 5 bases, with 13 bases separating them. CDR1 is LGHDT and CDR2 is YNNKEL in the germline V gene (reference sequence).

In its sample, this clonotype was seen a few times. These data were likewise used in another study, on T cells in Graves' hyperthyroidism and ophthalmopathy.

The sample consisted of peripheral blood mononuclear cells (PBMCs), taken at new diagnosis, from a patient treated with antithyroid drugs. The sequence was obtained from a woman aged 40-60 years with Graves disease. The chain links TRBV3-1 to TRBJ2-3, with D possibly being TRBD2 (6 bases). The CDR3 sequence: CASSQAYGGGDTQYF. CDR3 in DNA: TGTGCCAGCAGCCAAGCTTACGGGGGTGGAGATACGCAGTATTTT.